Listed below are T cell receptor gamma chains from one sample, sequenced in a study of γδ T cells in repeated Plasmodium falciparum infection. TCRdb reprocessed the multiplex PCR reads through CATT. The sample lists 20,000 to 30,000 gamma-chain clones; 3% were seen once. The source material was gamma-delta T cells from blood. These receptors came from a pool of human donors (malaria-infected and uninfected, not separated). The CDR3 runs from the conserved cysteine through the conserved F or W. Fields, in order: J gene, V gene, clone size, CDR3 DNA, CDR3 protein. Size tells how often a clone was seen, or its class if it is expanded.

>TRGJP2|TRGV3|many
TGTGCCACCTGGGACAGGTTTAGGGGCCCCTGTAGTGATTGGATCAAGACGTTT
CATWDRFRGPCSDWIKTF
>TRGJ1/TRGJ2|TRGV3|many
TGTGCCACCTGGGACAGACTTCCGAGTTATTATAAGAAACTCTTT
CATWDRLPSYYKKLF
>TRGJP1|TRGV4|many
TGTGCCACCTGGGATGGGAACTCCACTGGTTGGTTCAAGATATTT
CATWDGNSTGWFKIF
>TRGJP|TRGV9|many
TGTGCCTTGTGGGAGGTGAATGAGGGGGGCAAAAAAATCAAGGTATTT
CALWEVNEGGKKIKVF
>TRGJ1/TRGJ2|TRGV4|many
TGTGCCACCTGGGATGGTCTTTGGCATTATAAGAAACTCTTT
CATWDGLWHYKKLF
>TRGJ1/TRGJ2|TRGV5|many
TGTGCCACCTGGGACAGATCCTTTGGGTATAAGAAACTCTTT
CATWDRSFGYKKLF
>TRGJ1/TRGJ2|TRGV5|many
TGTGCCACCTGGGACAGTCCTATAATTATTAATTATTATAAGAAACTCTTT
CATWDSPIIINYYKKLF
>TRGJ1/TRGJ2|TRGV9|medium-sized
TGTGCCTTGTGGGAGGTGCCGGGGTATAAGAAACTCTTT
CALWEVPGYKKLF
>TRGJ1/TRGJ2|TRGV5|medium-sized
TGTGCCACCTGGGCCACGCATGAAGATTATAAGAAACTCTTT
CATWATHEDYKKLF
>TRGJP|TRGV9|few
TGTGCCTTGTGGGAGGTGAAGGCCAAGTTGGGCAAAAAAATCAAGGTATTT
CALWEVKAKLGKKIKVF
>TRGJ1/TRGJ2|TRGV9|many
TGTGCCTTGTGGGAGGGTATAAAGAAACTCTTT
CALWEGIKKLF
>TRGJ1/TRGJ2|TRGV5|medium-sized
TGTGCCACCTGGGCGAATTATTATAAGAAACTCTTT
CATWANYYKKLF
>TRGJ1/TRGJ2|TRGV3|many
TGTGCCACCTGGGACAGGCCCTATTCGAATTATTATAAGAAACTCTTT
CATWDRPYSNYYKKLF
>TRGJ1/TRGJ2|TRGV9|medium-sized
TGTGCCTTGTGGGGAAGGTATTACGATAAGAAACTCTTT
CALWGRYYDKKLF
>TRGJP2|TRGV9|many
TGTGCCTTGTGGGAGGTGCCGAGGAGTAGTGATTGGATCAAGACGTTT
CALWEVPRSSDWIKTF
>TRGJ1/TRGJ2|TRGV9|medium-sized
TGTGCCTTGTGGGAGGTGCTAGGGAATTATTATAAGAAACTCTTT
CALWEVLGNYYKKLF
>TRGJ1/TRGJ2|TRGV9|large
TGTGCCTTGTGGGAGGGGGCTAGTTATTATAAGAAACTCTTT
CALWEGASYYKKLF
>TRGJP2|TRGV5P|many
TGTGCCACCTGGGGCAGGTCCGGGAAGTTGGATAGTGATTGGATCAAGACGTTT
CATWGRSGKLDSDWIKTF
>TRGJ1/TRGJ2|TRGV5|medium-sized
TGTGCCACCTGGGACAGGCCGTCCAAGTTTTCGAATTATTATAAGAAACTCTTT
CATWDRPSKFSNYYKKLF
>TRGJ1/TRGJ2|TRGV5|many
TGTGCCACCTGGGACAGACCATATTATAAGAAACTCTTT
CATWDRPYYKKLF
>TRGJ1/TRGJ2|TRGV4|many
TGTGCCACCTGGGATGGTAGCTATTATAAGAAACTCTTT
CATWDGSYYKKLF
>TRGJ1/TRGJ2|TRGV9|many
TGTGCCTTGTGGGATCACGAGAGGTATAAGAAACTCTTT
CALWDHERYKKLF